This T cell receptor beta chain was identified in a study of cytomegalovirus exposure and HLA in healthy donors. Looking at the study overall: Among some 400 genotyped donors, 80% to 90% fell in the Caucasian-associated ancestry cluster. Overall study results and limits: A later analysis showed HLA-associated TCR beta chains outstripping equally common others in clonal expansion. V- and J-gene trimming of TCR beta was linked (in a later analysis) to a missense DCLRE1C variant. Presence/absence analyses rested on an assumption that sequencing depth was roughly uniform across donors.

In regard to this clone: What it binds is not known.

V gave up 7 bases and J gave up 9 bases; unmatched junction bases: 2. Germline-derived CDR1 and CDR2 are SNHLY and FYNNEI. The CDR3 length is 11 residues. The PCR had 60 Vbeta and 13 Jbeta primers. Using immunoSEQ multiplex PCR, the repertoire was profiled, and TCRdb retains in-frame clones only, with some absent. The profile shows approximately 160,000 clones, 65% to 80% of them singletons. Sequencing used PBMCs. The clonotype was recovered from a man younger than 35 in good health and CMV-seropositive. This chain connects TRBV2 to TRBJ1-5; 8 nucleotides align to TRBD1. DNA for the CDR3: TGTGCCAGCAACGACAGGGGGCCCCAGCATTTT. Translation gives CASNDRGPQHF.